The present T cell receptor (beta chain) was sequenced within a study of OX40 agonist ivuxolimab in advanced cancers. Whole-study context: Treatment of patients was with ivuxolimab, an agonistic anti-OX40 (CD134) antibody. Overall study findings and caveats: Part of the nonresponder group also had normalized T-cell clonal expansion that was low. In the 0.1 to 3.0 mg/kg range, CD4+ and CD8+ blood T cells had expanded clonally by week 6.

With regard to this clone: What it recognizes is unknown.

The repertoire was sequenced with immunoSEQ multiplex PCR; TCRdb's copy has only in-frame clones and lacks some. The sample comprises more than 85,000 clones, less than 95% of which are singletons, and around 1.5% rests with the top ten. This CDR3 has 14 residues. Germline V gives CDR1 SNHLY, CDR2 FYNNEI. V was cut by 8 bases and J by 0 bases, with 12 bases left in between. Sequencing was performed on CD4+ or CD8+ T cells sorted from blood, taken in a trial of the OX40 agonist ivuxolimab. This chain joins TRBV2 and TRBJ2-3; no firm D call. The receptor was isolated from an adult with an advanced solid tumor such as melanoma, head and neck, liver or kidney cancer. The CDR3 DNA follows: TGTGCCAGCCACCAGTCGCTCAGCACAGATACGCAGTATTTT. This translates into CASHQSLSTDTQYF.